This TCR beta chain stems from a study of blood T cell repertoires in COVID-19. Study background: Samples of COVID-19 (acute and convalescent) were obtained from the United States, Italy and Spain. T cells, B-cell-depleted T cells, or PBMCs provided the cDNA or gDNA that served as material.

Cohorts were determined from participant-reported clinical history. Sequencing was performed with immunoSEQ multiplex PCR; in TCRdb, only in-frame clones are kept and a portion is missing. The table includes a few hundred thousand clones, just over 85% detected once. The clonotype was recovered from a woman aged 40 to 49 with acute COVID-19. The sample consisted of PBMCs or T cells enriched from blood (not recorded which).

CDR3: CASPRVVETANYGYTF. The CDR3 DNA is TGTGCCAGCCCCCGGGTCGTTGAGACAGCGAACTATGGCTACACCTTC. The V and J genes are TRBV11-3 and TRBJ1-2, with D possibly being TRBD1 (5 bases). In germline, CDR1 is SGHNT, CDR2 YENEEA. The V and J ends lost 8 bases and 2 bases respectively, with 21 bases between them. The CDR3 totals 16 residues.